These 3 T cell receptor beta chains were all obtained from the same sample, sequenced in a study of blood T cell repertoires in COVID-19. The protocol was immunoSEQ multiplex PCR, while the TCRdb copy is restricted to in-frame clones and leaves out a portion. The sample records about 140,000 clones, approximately 80% being singletons. Sequencing input: peripheral blood. These receptors were obtained from a human donor in a cohort sampled during active COVID-19.

The table lists this clone with a few counts. The rearrangement joins TRBV3-1 (or the pseudogene TRBV3-2) to TRBJ1-3; no clear D gene. Trimming left V 4 bases short and J 0 bases short, with 7 bases between. The germline gives CDR1 LGHDT, CDR2 YNNKEL (reference sequence). CDR3 length: 14 amino acids. The CDR3 here is CASSLSLSGNTIYF. Here the CDR3 DNA reads TGTGCCAGCAGCCTGAGCCTCTCTGGAAACACCATATATTTT.

This clone was counted once. The chain carries TRBV24-1 and TRBJ2-1, with TRBD1 as a possible D gene (6 bases). This CDR3 contains 13 residues. The germline V gene has CDR1 KGHDR and CDR2 SFDVKD. The V end lost 7 bases, the J end lost 4 bases, and 10 bases lay between the germline ends. The CDR3 here is CATSLGQYNEQFF. The CDR3 nucleotides read TGTGCCACCAGCCTAGGACAGTACAATGAGCAGTTCTTC.

The V and J genes are TRBV5-4 and TRBJ2-2, with TRBD1 matching 8 bases. The ends lost 0 bases at V and 3 bases at J; junction bases unmatched: 10. The length of the CDR3 is 18 residues. The germline CDR1 and CDR2 sequences are SGHNT and YYREEE (reference sequence). Written as DNA, the CDR3 is TGTGCCAGCAGCTTGGCCCGAGGACAGGGCGGTTACACCGGGGAGCTGTTTTTT. Residues: CASSLARGQGGYTGELFF.